The clone carrying this T cell receptor beta chain was seen only a few times. This sample is part of a study of neurological immune-mediated disorders. With 10-nucleotide random UMIs, 5'RACE was used to make the cDNA. One entry per CDR3 protein, called by TCRdb with MiXCR from the 5' RACE reads. The repertoire consists of tens of thousands of distinct CDR3 sequences, with around 14% occurring once and the leading ten covering approximately 7.5%. The V gene end was trimmed by 6 bases and the J gene end by 3 bases; junction bases not matched to a gene: 8. The CDR3 has 15 amino acids. Germline V gives CDR1 SGHAT, CDR2 FQNNGV. The study drew its healthy controls from blood bank volunteers in Maryland, USA.

The chain is built from TRBV11-2 and TRBJ2-7, with 10 bases fitting TRBD2. This receptor was obtained from a woman between 50 and 59 years old in good health. Material: PBMCs. The DNA for the CDR3 is TGTGCCAGCAGGGGAACTAGCGGGATAGTCTACGAGCAGTACTTC. It codes for CASRGTSGIVYEQYF.